This TCR beta chain is drawn from a study of T cells in Graves' hyperthyroidism and ophthalmopathy. This clonotype has ten or more counts. What it recognizes is unknown. With 9 bases clipped from V and 2 bases from J, the junction kept 6 bases outside the gene matches. This CDR3 is built from 14 residues. Germline CDR1 reads LNHDA; CDR2 reads SQIVND (reference sequence). Study-wide results and limits: Most expanded thyroid clonotypes above 0.001 recurred in blood.

TCR beta CDR3 region amplification was performed from RNA transcripts. In the first-round RT-PCR of the TCR CDR3, the HTBI primer set was used. TCRdb recomputed calls from the multiplex PCR reads with MiXCR, one row per CDR3 protein. Here the sample spans under 750,000 distinct CDR3 sequences, 18% being singletons. The sample taken for sequencing was blood. V gene TRBV19 combines with J gene TRBJ1-3, with TRBD1 matching 8 bases. The origin of this receptor is a woman in her forties or fifties with Graves' hyperthyroidism that later progressed to Graves' ophthalmopathy. The CDR3 region has the DNA TGTGCCAGCAGCCCGGACAGGGCTGGAAACACCATATATTTT. Translated, it gives CASSPDRAGNTIYF.